The 16 T cell receptor beta chains presented below share a single source sample, sequenced in a study of tumor-infiltrating lymphocytes in primary liver carcinoma. TCR beta cDNA came from approximately 490 ng total RNA, primed with a constant-region primer. Three-round nested multiplex PCR performed with slightly modified ARM-PCR produced the TCR beta libraries. TRBV1-TRBV30 forward primers paired with a C-beta reverse primer drove the first two PCR rounds, about 10 cycles each. TCRdb fed the multiplex PCR reads into MiXCR, producing one record per CDR3 protein. The sample lists about 130,000 distinct CDR3 sequences, 60% to 75% occurring once. Co-extraction yielded RNA and DNA from around 20-30 mg of unsorted bulk tissue. The sample comprised liver tumor tissue from sampling region 3. Subset denoted: tumor region T3, left-lateral pole. Every receptor here comes from a woman in her sixties or seventies with primary liver carcinoma and hepatitis B virus infection.

In the case of this clonotype: Relative to the germline gene, one junction end is altered; a read error may explain this. V is TRBV12-3 or TRBV12-4 and J is TRBJ1-2; TRBD1 might be the D (6 bases). The CDR3 covers 13 residues. In nucleotides, the CDR3 is TGTGCCAGCATGAACACAGGGACCAGTGGCTGCACCTTC. This translates into CASMNTGTSGCTF.

CDR3 in amino acids: CASSQNRRVGNTIYF. CDR3 nucleotides: TGCGCCAGCAGTCAAAATCGTCGCGTAGGAAACACCATATATTTT. The chain combines TRBV4-1 with TRBJ1-3; D is unresolved. Germline CDR1 is MGHRA and CDR2 is YSYEKL. V lost 6 bases and J 4 bases, leaving 16 bases between the germline ends. This CDR3 spans 15 amino acids.

Note on this clonotype: The junction differs from germline at one of its ends, possibly a read error. The chain carries TRBV6-1 and TRBJ1-3; tentatively, D is TRBD1 (5 bases). In germline, CDR1 is MNHNS, CDR2 SASEGT. This CDR3 contains 15 residues. The DNA for the CDR3 is TGTGCCAGCAAAAGGGGCCCGAGCTCTGGAAACACCATATTTTTT. It specifies CASKRGPSSGNTIFF.

This clonotype was detected once. A much bigger clone sits one base away, suggesting this may be a read error. This chain joins TRBV5-8 and TRBJ1-2, with D possibly TRBD1 on 5 matching bases. CDR1 and CDR2 (germline): SGHTS, YDEGEE. This CDR3 spans 14 amino acids. Trimming left V 6 bases short and J 4 bases short, with 16 bases between. CDR3 bases: TGTGCCAGCATACCCTTTAGGGGTCCCTATGGCTACACCTTC. This sequence encodes CASIPFRGPYGYTF.

This clonotype was seen only a few times. The chain couples TRBV2 to TRBJ2-7; D remains unclear. CDR3 length: 13 residues. The germline gives CDR1 SNHLY, CDR2 FYNNEI. V was trimmed by 7 bases and J by 0 bases, leaving 10 bases between them. CDR3 nucleotide sequence: TGTGCCAGCATTAGTTGGAGCTCCTACGAGCAGTACTTC. Encoded protein: CASISWSSYEQYF.

In regard to this clonotype: One end of the junction is discordant with germline, which a read error may explain. The rearrangement uses TRBV11-3 and TRBJ2-3; tentative D call: TRBD1 (5 bases). There are 14 residues in the CDR3. Per the germline V gene, CDR1 is SGHNT and CDR2 is YENEEA. CDR3 region: CACSLRTTTDTQYF. The CDR3 bases are TGTGCCTGCAGTTTAAGGACAACCACGGATACGCAGTATTTT.

This clonotype has a handful of counts. V and J are TRBV9 and TRBJ1-5, with D possibly matching TRBD1 (6 bases). This CDR3 is 15 amino acids long. Germline V CDR1 and CDR2: SGDLS, YYNGEE. Trimming pared 4 bases from V and 4 bases from J, leaving 15 bases between. CDR3 nucleotide sequence: TGTGCCAGCAGCCCAAATCCGGACAGTAATCAGCCCCAGCATTTT. Amino acid sequence: CASSPNPDSNQPQHF.

The chain combines TRBV19 with TRBJ1-1; D call uncertain. This CDR3 spans 14 amino acids. Germline V gives CDR1 LNHDA, CDR2 SQIVND (reference sequence). Trimming took 4 bases from V and 4 from J, leaving 13 bases between them. The CDR3 sequence is CASSNTYGGTEAFF. CDR3 DNA: TGTGCCAGTAGTAACACATATGGAGGCACTGAAGCTTTCTTT.

The chain combines TRBV4-2 with TRBJ1-1; maybe TRBD1 (6 bases). This CDR3 has 15 residues. In germline, CDR1 is LGHNA, CDR2 YNFKEQ. Between the trimmed V and J ends, which lost 1 base and 3 bases, there was a span of 12 bases. The CDR3 reads CASSQGGQMDTEAFF. In DNA form, the CDR3 reads TGTGCCAGCAGCCAAGGGGGACAAATGGACACTGAAGCTTTCTTT.

Of note for this clonotype: Given the absence of the conserved phenylalanine or tryptophan at the CDR3 end, a read error is likely. The chain couples TRBV11-2 to TRBJ2-7, with unresolved D. The V gene lost 7 bases and the J gene lost 2 bases, with 15 bases spanning the gap. In germline, CDR1 is SGHAT, CDR2 FQNNGV. The CDR3 runs to 14 residues. The CDR3 here is CASTSRTEPYEQYS. CDR3 coding DNA: TGTGCCAGCACCTCGCGGACGGAGCCCTACGAGCAGTACTCC.

This clonotype has a handful of counts. The gene calls are TRBV5-8 and TRBJ2-7, with a tentative D call TRBD2 (6 bases). Germline CDR1 and CDR2: SGHTS and YDEGEE. CDR3 size: 14 residues. The V and J ends lost 0 bases and 3 bases respectively, with 10 bases between them. CDR3 residues: CASSLASGSYEQYF. The CDR3 DNA sequence: TGTGCCAGCAGCTTGGCCTCCGGGAGCTACGAGCAGTACTTC.

Comments on this clonotype: The conserved phenylalanine or tryptophan is not found at the CDR3 terminus, so this likely reflects a read error. The chain recombines TRBV11-2 with TRBJ2-4, with D possibly matching TRBD2 (6 bases). V was trimmed by 2 bases and J by 9 bases, leaving 11 bases between them. The CDR3 covers 13 residues. Germline CDR1 is SGHAT and CDR2 is FQNNGV. DNA of the CDR3: TGTGCCAGCAGCTTAAGGGACGGGGGCATTCAGTACTAC. Translated: CASSLRDGGIQYY.

As to this clonotype: One junction end disagrees with the germline gene, perhaps due to a read error. This sequence joins TRBV28 and TRBJ1-1, with 9 positions matching TRBD1. The CDR3 spans 14 residues. Germline assignment: CDR1 MDHEN and CDR2 SYDVKM. In DNA, the CDR3 is TGTGTCAGTCAGACAGGGGGTAGTGGCACTGAAGCTCTCTTT. Protein product: CVSQTGGSGTEALF.

Turning to this clonotype: A junction end diverges from the germline sequence, so it may reflect a read error. The chain has TRBV11-2 and TRBJ2-2; D not resolved. Per the germline V gene, CDR1 is SGHAT and CDR2 is FQNNGV. CDR3 length equals 15 residues. The DNA for the CDR3 is TGTGCCACCAGCCTATTCGGGCCGAACGCCGGGGAGCTGTTTTTT. Translating it yields CATSLFGPNAGELFF.

The sample holds a few counts of this clonotype. This may arise from a read error, as a much more abundant clone is one base away. The gene calls are TRBV6-1 and TRBJ1-6; D remains unclear. Trimming cost V 6 bases and J 7 bases, with 7 bases left between them. The CDR3 sequence is 12 residues long. Germline values: CDR1 MNHNS, CDR2 SASEGT. CDR3: CASSYGNSPLHF. The CDR3 region has the DNA TGTGCCAGCAGCTACGGGAATTCACCCCTCCACTTT.

The chain combines TRBV29-1 with TRBJ2-5; 10 nucleotides align to TRBD2. Trimming removed 5 bases from V and 6 bases from J; junction bases left unmatched: 18. The CDR3 covers 17 residues. CDR1 is SQVTM and CDR2 is ANQGSEA in the germline V gene. This CDR3 is CSVFVPSGRGGLKTQYF. The CDR3 DNA follows: TGCAGCGTTTTTGTGCCCAGCGGGAGGGGCGGGCTGAAGACCCAGTACTTC. The variable domain in full, with the rest retrieved from reference TRBV29-1 and TRBJ2-5, is SAVISQKPSRDICQRGTSLTIQCQVDSQVTMMFWYRQQPGQSLTLIATANQGSEATYESGFVIDKFPISRPNLTFSTLTVSNMSPEDSSIYLCSVFVPSGRGGLKTQYFGPGTRLLVL.